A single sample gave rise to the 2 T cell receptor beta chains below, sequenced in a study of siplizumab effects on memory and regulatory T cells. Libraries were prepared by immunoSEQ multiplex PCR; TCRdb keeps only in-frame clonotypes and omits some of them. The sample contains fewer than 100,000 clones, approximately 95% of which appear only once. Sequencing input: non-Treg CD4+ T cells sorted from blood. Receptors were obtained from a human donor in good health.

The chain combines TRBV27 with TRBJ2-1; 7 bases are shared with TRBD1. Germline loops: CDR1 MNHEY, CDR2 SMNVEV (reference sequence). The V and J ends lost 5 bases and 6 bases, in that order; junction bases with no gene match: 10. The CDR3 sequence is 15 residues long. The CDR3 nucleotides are TGTGCCAGCAGTCCCTCGGGGACAGTGGGCAATGAGCAGTTCTTC. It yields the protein CASSPSGTVGNEQFF.

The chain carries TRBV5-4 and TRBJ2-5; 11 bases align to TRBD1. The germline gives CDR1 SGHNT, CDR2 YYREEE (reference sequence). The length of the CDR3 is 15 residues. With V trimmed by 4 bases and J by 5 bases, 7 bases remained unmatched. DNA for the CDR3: TGTGCCAGCAGCAAGACACGGGACAGGGGGGAGACCCAGTACTTC. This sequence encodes CASSKTRDRGETQYF.